Each of the 28 T cell receptor beta chains below was sequenced from the same sample in a study of T-cell reconstitution after alpha-beta-depleted transplantation in children. The library targeted TCRbeta and was prepared with unique molecular identifiers. TCRdb called the PCR reads again in MiXCR, with one record for every CDR3 protein. In the table there are approximately 1,000,000 distinct CDR3 sequences, around 30% of which are singletons. The material was PBMCs, mostly from graft donor cells, obtained 360 days after TCRalphabeta/CD19-depleted stem cell transplant. The receptors derive from a boy younger than two who had a stem cell transplant for SCID, so the T cells may come from the graft donor.

V gene TRBV12-5 combines with J gene TRBJ2-1; D gene uncertain. Germline V gives CDR1 LGHNT, CDR2 FRNRAP. The CDR3 extends over 12 amino acids. V was pared by 2 bases and J by 6 bases, with 5 bases between. The CDR3 DNA reads TGTGCTAGTGGTTTGAACATCAATGAGCAGTTCTTC. Protein sequence: CASGLNINEQFF.

This clonotype was detected only a few times. This sequence joins TRBV15 and TRBJ1-2, with D possibly matching TRBD1 (6 bases). Trimming left V 5 bases short and J 3 bases short, with 16 bases between. This CDR3 is 15 amino acids long. The germline V gene has CDR1 LNHNV and CDR2 YYDKDF (reference sequence). The CDR3 sequence is CATSPGAPDYYGYTF. CDR3 nucleotides: TGTGCCACCAGCCCGGGGGCCCCGGACTACTATGGCTACACCTTC.

This chain connects TRBV12-3 or TRBV12-4 to TRBJ1-5; 7 bases are a match to TRBD1. The CDR3 is made up of 14 amino acids. V lost 3 bases to trimming and J lost 7 bases; unmatched junction nucleotides: 6. The CDR3 spells CASSLATGTQPQHF. The CDR3 nucleotides read TGTGCCAGCAGTTTGGCGACAGGGACACAGCCCCAGCATTTT.

This clonotype was seen ten or more times. The J gene is TRBJ2-2, the V gene TRBV9, with no clear D. The CDR3 is made up of 16 amino acids. Trimming left V 0 bases short and J 1 base short, with 10 bases between. The germline CDR1 and CDR2 sequences are SGDLS and YYNGEE. CDR3 residues: CASSVGAAQNTGELFF. The CDR3 coding sequence is TGTGCCAGCAGCGTAGGGGCAGCCCAGAACACCGGGGAGCTGTTTTTT.

V usage is TRBV6-1 and J usage is TRBJ2-3, with no clear D. Trimming took off 6 bases at V and 4 bases at J, with 14 bases between the two ends. The CDR3 covers 14 residues. Germline values: CDR1 MNHNS, CDR2 SASEGT. CDR3 loop: CASRTVRGADTQYF. CDR3 coding DNA: TGTGCCAGCAGAACGGTGCGAGGCGCAGATACGCAGTATTTT.

This sequence joins TRBV4-2 and TRBJ2-7; 7 nucleotides line up with TRBD2. The germline V gene encodes CDR1 LGHNA and CDR2 YNFKEQ. The ends lost 2 bases at V and 2 bases at J; junction bases unmatched: 6. The CDR3 has 15 amino acids. CDR3 loop: CASSQTASGTYEQYF. CDR3 bases: TGTGCCAGCAGCCAAACGGCTAGCGGAACCTACGAGCAGTACTTC.

The chain joins TRBV6-5 to TRBJ2-1; the D is unclear. Trimming removed 2 bases at V and 6 bases at J, with 11 bases between. There are 14 residues in the CDR3. Germline CDR1 MNHEY, CDR2 SVGAGI. This CDR3 is CASSYPSPGNEQFF. CDR3 coding DNA: TGTGCCAGCAGTTACCCGTCCCCTGGCAATGAGCAGTTCTTC.

The V call is TRBV20-1, the J call TRBJ1-2, with D perhaps matching TRBD1 (6 bases). V was clipped by 3 bases and J by 4 bases, with 15 bases between them. Germline assignment: CDR1 DFQATT and CDR2 SNEGSKA (reference sequence). The CDR3 has 14 residues. CDR3 in DNA: TGCAGTGCTAGTTTGAGACAGGAATCCTATGGCTACACCTTC. This codes for CSASLRQESYGYTF.

This clonotype has a handful of counts. This sequence joins TRBV25-1 and TRBJ2-1, with 10 bases fitting TRBD1. The CDR3 is 16 amino acids. Germline CDR1 MGHDK, CDR2 SYGVNS. The ends lost 7 bases at V and 3 bases at J; junction bases unmatched: 9. For the CDR3, the DNA is TGTGCCAGCATCAGTGGGACAGGGGTGGACTACAATGAGCAGTTCTTC. It is translated as CASISGTGVDYNEQFF.

There are a few counts of this clonotype. This chain links TRBV28 with TRBJ2-5, with D perhaps matching TRBD2 (6 bases). This CDR3 is 15 amino acids long. Trimming shortened V by 4 bases and J by 2 bases, and 14 bases separated the two germline ends. Looked up from germline, CDR1 is MDHEN and CDR2 is SYDVKM. For the CDR3, the DNA is TGTGCCAGCAGTTCCTTTGGGGCGGGGCAAGAGACCCAGTACTTC. It yields the protein CASSSFGAGQETQYF.

The chain has TRBV5-1 and TRBJ2-1; no clear D. V lost 0 bases and J lost 4, with 14 bases in between. Germline CDR1 reads SGHRS; CDR2 reads YFSETQ. This CDR3 comprises 16 residues. For the CDR3, the DNA is TGCGCCAGCAGCTTGGGGAGTAGTGGTGCGTACAATGAGCAGTTCTTC. Translated: CASSLGSSGAYNEQFF.

J is TRBJ2-7 and V is TRBV3-1; D unclear. This CDR3 has 14 residues. V lost 4 bases and J lost 5, with 15 bases in between. From germline, CDR1 is LGHDT and CDR2 YNNKEL (reference sequence). Written as DNA, the CDR3 is TGTGCCAGCAGCCGGAAGCTGAGTGCCGACGAGCAGTACTTC. This gives the protein CASSRKLSADEQYF.

Only a few counts were recorded for this clonotype. The chain carries TRBV4-1 and TRBJ2-5; 7 nucleotides match TRBD2. Germline V CDR1 and CDR2: MGHRA, YSYEKL. The CDR3 runs to 16 residues. The V segment lost 0 bases and the J segment 4 bases; nucleotides outside the gene matches: 8. The CDR3 DNA follows: TGCGCCAGCAGCCAAGATCGAGGACTAGTGTTAGAGACCCAGTACTTC. As protein: CASSQDRGLVLETQYF.

The V and J genes are TRBV5-6 and TRBJ2-3, with D possibly being TRBD1 (6 bases). CDR1 and CDR2 from the germline V gene are SGHDT and YYEEEE. The CDR3 is 15 residues long. V lost 6 bases and J 0 bases, leaving 14 bases between the germline ends. CDR3 coding DNA: TGTGCCAGCAAGACCGGGACAACTAGCACAGATACGCAGTATTTT. This sequence encodes CASKTGTTSTDTQYF.

V usage is TRBV5-1 and J usage is TRBJ2-7; 13 bases are shared with TRBD2. Germline V gene lookup returns CDR1 SGHRS and CDR2 YFSETQ. V lost 7 bases to trimming and J lost 6 bases; unmatched junction nucleotides: 7. The CDR3 covers 14 residues. The CDR3 spells CASRLAGGLSEQYF. The CDR3 DNA follows: TGCGCCAGCCGACTAGCGGGGGGCCTATCCGAGCAGTACTTC. Looking up the rest from reference TRBV5-1 and TRBJ2-7 gives the full variable domain: KAGVTQTPRYLIKTRGQQVTLSCSPISGHRSVSWYQQTPGQGLQFLFEYFSETQRNKGNFPGRFSGRQFSNSRSEMNVSTLELGDSALYLCASRLAGGLSEQYFGPGTRLTVT.

V gene TRBV12-3 or TRBV12-4 combines with J gene TRBJ1-2, with D possibly TRBD1 on 6 matching bases. This CDR3 has 13 residues. V lost 3 bases, J lost 7 bases, and 12 bases lay in between. The CDR3 region is CASSFGGQFGYTF. The CDR3, as DNA: TGTGCCAGCAGTTTTGGTGGACAGTTTGGCTACACCTTC.

The sample holds a few counts of this clonotype. V usage is TRBV28 and J usage is TRBJ2-3; D is possibly TRBD2 (5 bases). The germline V gene encodes CDR1 MDHEN and CDR2 SYDVKM. The CDR3 has 12 amino acids. Trimming cost V 6 bases and J 7 bases, with 11 bases left between them. The CDR3 sequence is CASRPGRYTQYF. Written as DNA, the CDR3 is TGTGCCAGCAGACCGGGAAGGTATACGCAGTATTTT.

The chain uses TRBV10-2 and TRBJ2-5; 9 bases line up with TRBD2. Trimming removed 4 bases from V and 1 base from J; junction bases left unmatched: 7. In germline, CDR1 is WSHSY, CDR2 SAAADI. The CDR3 is 16 residues long. The CDR3 sequence is CASSGLAGAGQETQYF. The DNA of the CDR3 is TGCGCCAGCAGTGGATTAGCGGGGGCCGGCCAAGAGACCCAGTACTTC.

CDR3 sequence (DNA): TGTGCCAGCAGTAGCTTCGGTGAAAAACTGTTTTTT. It specifies CASSSFGEKLFF. The chain carries TRBV12-3 or TRBV12-4 and TRBJ1-4; D not resolved. The ends were cut back, 5 bases at V and 7 bases at J, with 8 bases in the middle. The CDR3 contains 12 residues.

This clonotype was recorded only once. This chain links TRBV20-1 with TRBJ2-7; 8 bases are a match to TRBD1. V shed 5 bases and J 4 bases; nucleotides not matched to a gene: 10. The germline V gene has CDR1 DFQATT and CDR2 SNEGSKA (reference sequence). CDR3 length equals 14 residues. CDR3 protein: CSARRAGGRYEQYF. DNA of the CDR3: TGCAGTGCTCGGCGGGCAGGGGGCAGGTACGAGCAGTACTTC.

The rearrangement joins TRBV12-3 or TRBV12-4 to TRBJ1-6; D is ambiguous. V dropped 7 bases and J dropped 7 bases, with 20 bases sitting between them. This CDR3 comprises 16 residues. CDR3 sequence reads: CASTPRQASTNSPLHF. CDR3 in DNA: TGTGCCAGCACCCCGAGGCAGGCATCGACAAATTCACCCCTCCACTTT.

Only a few counts were recorded for this clonotype. The chain couples TRBV5-1 to TRBJ2-1; possibly TRBD1 or TRBD2 for D (5 bases each). V lost 1 base, J lost 6 bases, and 11 bases lay in between. Germline CDR1 reads SGHRS; CDR2 reads YFSETQ. The CDR3 has 14 amino acids. The CDR3 reads CASSLRDGTNEQFF. CDR3 nucleotides: TGCGCCAGCAGCTTGAGGGACGGTACCAATGAGCAGTTCTTC.

With respect to this clonotype: This CDR3 fails to terminate in the conserved phenylalanine or tryptophan, so it likely reflects a read error. V is TRBV12-3 or TRBV12-4 and J is TRBJ1-2; D call uncertain. V lost 5 bases and J 8 bases, leaving 15 bases between the germline ends. CDR3 length: 13 residues. CDR3 residues: CASSPRETAGYTS. The CDR3 DNA reads as TGTGCCAGCAGTCCTAGGGAAACAGCCGGCTACACCTCC.

In this sample, this clonotype turned up a few times. V usage is TRBV6-5 and J usage is TRBJ1-2, with D perhaps matching TRBD1 (6 bases). Trimming pared 0 bases from V and 8 bases from J, leaving 13 bases between. The CDR3 extends over 14 amino acids. Germline-derived CDR1 and CDR2 are MNHEY and SVGAGI. CDR3 bases: TGTGCCAGCAGTTACTCGTTAGCAGGGGTAGGCTACACCTTC. Translation: CASSYSLAGVGYTF.

The rearrangement uses TRBV5-1 and TRBJ1-1; D unclear. V lost 2 bases and J 2 bases, leaving 10 bases between the germline ends. Germline assignment: CDR1 SGHRS and CDR2 YFSETQ. The CDR3 runs 14 residues. CDR3: CASSFEVGNTEAFF. The DNA for the CDR3 is TGCGCCAGCAGCTTTGAGGTGGGTAACACTGAAGCTTTCTTT.

In its sample, this clonotype was seen a few times. The rearrangement uses TRBV12-3 or TRBV12-4 and TRBJ2-7; unclear D gene. V lost 1 base and J 3 bases, leaving 10 bases between the germline ends. CDR3 length: 14 amino acids. CDR3 sequence reads: CASSLGQPRYEQYF. In DNA, the CDR3 is TGTGCCAGCAGTTTAGGGCAACCCCGCTACGAGCAGTACTTC.

This clonotype was counted many times. The chain couples TRBV27 to TRBJ2-1; 7 positions agree with TRBD2. The CDR3 sequence is 14 residues long. CDR1 and CDR2 (germline): MNHEY, SMNVEV (reference sequence). V gave up 8 bases and J gave up 0 bases; unmatched junction bases: 4. CDR3 residues: CASARTSSYNEQFF. The CDR3 DNA sequence: TGTGCCAGCGCCCGGACTAGCTCCTACAATGAGCAGTTCTTC.

There are a few counts of this clonotype. The V call is TRBV4-1, the J call TRBJ2-3; D is unresolved. In germline, CDR1 is MGHRA, CDR2 YSYEKL. This CDR3 spans 16 amino acids. V gave up 0 bases and J gave up 0 bases, with 10 bases separating them. In DNA, the CDR3 is TGCGCCAGCAGCCAAGATCGTCTGACTAGCACAGATACGCAGTATTTT. Amino acids: CASSQDRLTSTDTQYF.